This TCR beta chain derives from a study of cytomegalovirus exposure and HLA in healthy donors. Study results and limitations: Reports indicate that TCR beta sequences accurately predicted the HLA-A and HLA-B alleles of most subjects.

The germline gives CDR1 GTSNPN, CDR2 SVGIG (reference sequence). The CDR3 is 12 amino acids. Trimming shortened V by 2 bases and J by 7 bases, and 9 bases separated the two germline ends. As regards this clone: Antigen unknown.

The PCR employed 60 Vbeta primers together with 13 Jbeta primers. Produced via immunoSEQ multiplex PCR; TCRdb's table is partial and in-frame only. The sample contains approximately 100,000 clones, 69% of which appear only once. The TCR comes from a female donor in good health and CMV-seronegative. Sequences were obtained from PBMCs. The chain recombines TRBV30 with TRBJ2-1; D ambiguous. For the CDR3, the DNA is TGTGCCTGGAGTCCAATCGGGAATGAGCAGTTCTTC. Translated: CAWSPIGNEQFF.